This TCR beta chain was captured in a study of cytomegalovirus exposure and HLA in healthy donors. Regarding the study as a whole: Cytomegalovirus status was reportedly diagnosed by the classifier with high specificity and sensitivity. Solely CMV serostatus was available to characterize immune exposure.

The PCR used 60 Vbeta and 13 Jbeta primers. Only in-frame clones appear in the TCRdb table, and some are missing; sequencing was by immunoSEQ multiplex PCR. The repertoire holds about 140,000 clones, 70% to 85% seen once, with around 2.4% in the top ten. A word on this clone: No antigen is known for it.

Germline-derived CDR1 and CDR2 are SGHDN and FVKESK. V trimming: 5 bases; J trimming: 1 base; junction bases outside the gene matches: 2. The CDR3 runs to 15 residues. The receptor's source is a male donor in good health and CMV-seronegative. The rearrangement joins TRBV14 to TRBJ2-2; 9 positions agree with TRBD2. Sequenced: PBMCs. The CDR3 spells CASSSSGRNTGELFF. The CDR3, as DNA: TGTGCCAGCAGCAGTAGCGGGAGGAACACCGGGGAGCTGTTTTTT. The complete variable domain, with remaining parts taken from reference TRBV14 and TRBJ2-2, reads EAGVTQFPSHSVIEKGQTVTLRCDPISGHDNLYWYRRVMGKEIKFLLHFVKESKQDESGMPNNRFLAERTGGTYSTLKVQPAELEDSGVYFCASSSSGRNTGELFFGEGSRLTVL.